Reported below is one T cell receptor (beta chain). It lacks a known antigen. No base quality values were provided; no much bigger clone lies one nucleotide off. The CDR3 regions of human TCRbeta chains were subjected to immunosequencing. Regarding the original processing steps: TCRs in the repertoires were matched against a reference library of SARS-CoV-2-specific TCRs that had been generated with the MIRA antigen-specificity platform. Breadth meant the fraction of unique TCRs that were SARS-CoV-2-associated, whereas depth meant the fraction of total T cells that were SARS-CoV-2-associated. Using the MIRA data, each spike-specific TCR was mapped to the spike region that the TCR reacts to and placed in a CD4 or CD8 class. Log10-transformed breadth and depth values were compared by one-way ANOVA with Sidak's multiple comparisons tests. TCRdb stores this immuneACCESS table with in-frame sequences only. Part of the clones is absent; in the studies checked, under half of the shortfall reflects unresolved V genes, and no reason is known for the rest. The V and J calls and clone size come from that table; D and trimming were worked out from the DNA. For this sample there are about 140,000 clones; more than 70% appear just once. The ten largest clones take up approximately 3% of the sample.

The data were obtained in a study of T cell responses to AZD1222 COVID-19 vaccine (dated by TCRdb to about 2021). Notes on the research overall: AZD1222 recipients whose second dose came at about 4 weeks and those whose second dose came at about 12 weeks were combined into one group, since spike-specific TCR depth and breadth did not differ between the two schedules. A total of more than 230 trial participants underwent TCR sequencing, of whom 200 to 220 had received two doses of AZD1222 and around 25 had received two doses of the MenACWY control vaccine. Trial participants were enrolled by age into 18-55, 56-69 and 70-plus year subgroups, with around 140, 26 and 57 TCR-sequenced participants respectively. Summary of the overall study and its limitations: No day 14 peak-response samples were available, so repertoires were characterized only after the peak T cell response. Conclusions about previously exposed vaccinees are limited, since just a handful of AZD1222 recipients were seropositive for SARS-CoV-2 at baseline. Reportedly, close to half of the unique spike-specific TCRs recognized epitopes lying outside the regions that are mutated in the B.1.351 and B.1.1.7 variants. The vaccine-associated CD4 TCRs covered the entire spike protein, and the dominant responses fell in regions 160-218 and 743-854. In the small 56-69-year group, the increase in depth fell short of significance, most likely because of low power. Participants were mostly white British, with more females than males. The authors suggested clonal diversity may have been underestimated. Spike-specific TCR breadth and depth rose significantly after two AZD1222 doses compared with day 0 and with MenACWY recipients.

The time point label here, explained by the study, means: baseline before first vaccination. Vaccinee samples came from UK trials COV001 and COV002, including a single-blind randomized controlled phase 2/3 trial of AZD1222 (ChAdOx1 nCoV-19) in healthy adults. For TCRbeta chain sequencing, PBMC samples from trial participants were taken at day 0 and at day 28 after the second dose. V is pared back by 4 bases and J by 4 bases, with 14 bases lying between the germline termini. Spanning cysteine to phenylalanine, the CDR3 consists of 15 amino acids. The DNA shown is the 45-base CDR3, in frame from base 1. Taken from the germline V gene (reference sequence), the CDR1 and CDR2 loops are SGHNT and YYREEE.

The sequence was collected from an adult in good health. The material was peripheral blood, obtained on day 0 of AZD1222 vaccination. This sequence uses TRBV5-4 and TRBJ1-4; the D gene lacks a confident call. The CDR3 region: CASSLWGGLNEKLFF. In nucleotides, the sequence is TGTGCCAGCAGCCTTTGGGGAGGCCTTAATGAAAAACTGTTTTTT.